The next 26 T cell receptor beta chains were all read from a single sample in a study of cytomegalovirus exposure and HLA in healthy donors. PCR amplification relied on 60 Vbeta primers (plus 13 Jbeta primers). Produced via immunoSEQ multiplex PCR; TCRdb's table is partial and in-frame only. The top ten clones hold 5.5% to 7.5% of a sample with under 250,000 clones, about 81% of them seen once. What was sequenced was PBMCs. These receptors all come from a man aged 35-49 years in good health and CMV-seropositive.

The chain couples TRBV6-1 to TRBJ2-5; TRBD1 aligns across 9 bases. Per germline, CDR1 MNHNS and CDR2 SASEGT. CDR3 length equals 16 residues. The V segment lost 4 bases and the J segment 4 bases; nucleotides outside the gene matches: 10. In DNA, the CDR3 is TGTGCCAGCAGTGTAGCCGGGACAGGGCGGGGAGAGACCCAGTACTTC. It codes for CASSVAGTGRGETQYF.

This clone came up once. The chain combines TRBV7-8 with TRBJ2-3, with D possibly being TRBD2 (5 bases). Deletions cut 1 base from V and 7 bases from J, with 12 bases between. The V gene's germline CDR1 is SGHVS and CDR2 FQNEAQ. The CDR3 is made up of 14 amino acids. The CDR3 bases are TGTGCCAGCAGCTTAGGTCAGCGAGGGTATACGCAGTATTTT. Translating it yields CASSLGQRGYTQYF. Filled out from reference TRBV7-8 and TRBJ2-3, the complete variable domain reads GAGVSQSPRYKVAKRGQDVALRCDPISGHVSLFWYQQALGQGPEFLTYFQNEAQLDKSGLPSDRFFAERPEGSVSTLKIQRTQQEDSAVYLCASSLGQRGYTQYFGPGTRLTVL.

This clone was detected a few times. The gene calls are TRBV6-5 and TRBJ1-1; D might be TRBD1 (5 bases). Per germline, CDR1 MNHEY and CDR2 SVGAGI. The CDR3 has 14 amino acids. Trimming pared 5 bases from V and 6 bases from J, leaving 16 bases between. This CDR3 is CASSELDTFSEAFF. The CDR3 bases are TGTGCCAGCAGTGAATTGGACACCTTCTCTGAAGCTTTCTTT.

The chain recombines TRBV6-5 with TRBJ2-7; a possible D gene is TRBD1 (5 bases). Looked up from germline, CDR1 is MNHEY and CDR2 is SVGAGI. V was cut by 5 bases and J by 3 bases, with 14 bases left in between. The length of the CDR3 is 14 residues. The chain's CDR3 is CASSKGYVGYEQYF. For the CDR3, the DNA is TGTGCCAGCAGTAAGGGGTATGTTGGCTACGAGCAGTACTTC.

This clone was counted once. Written as DNA, the CDR3 is TGCGCCAGCAGTCAGCTGACAGCCTGCTCAGCTTACGAGCAGTACGTC. Translated: CASSQLTACSAYEQYV. V gene TRBV23-1 combines with J gene TRBJ2-7; a weak D match, TRBD1 (5 bases). TRBV23-1 is an ORF; its function is uncertain. Trimming took off 3 bases at V and 4 bases at J, with 19 bases between the two ends. The CDR3 has 16 residues.

The chain carries TRBV5-1 and TRBJ2-1, with TRBD2 identical over 14 bases. The J segment lost 10 bases and the V segment lost 0 bases, leaving 6 bases of the junction unmatched. Per germline, CDR1 SGHRS and CDR2 YFSETQ. The CDR3 has 16 amino acids. The CDR3 loop is CASSLAGTSGRREQFF. The CDR3 DNA reads TGCGCCAGCAGCTTGGCCGGGACTAGCGGGAGACGAGAGCAGTTCTTC.

This chain uses TRBV15 with TRBJ2-7, with D maybe TRBD1 (6 bases). Germline assignment: CDR1 LNHNV and CDR2 YYDKDF (reference sequence). CDR3 length: 16 residues. The germline V and J ends were trimmed by 4 bases and 3 bases, with 19 bases remaining between them. In DNA form, the CDR3 reads TGTGCCACCAGCATATCGGACAGTCCGCCCGTCTACGAGCAGTACGTC. Its translation: CATSISDSPPVYEQYV.

The V call is TRBV6-1, the J call TRBJ2-4, with D perhaps TRBD2 (5 bases). The CDR3 is 15 residues long. Germline V gene lookup returns CDR1 MNHNS and CDR2 SASEGT. V lost 3 bases, J lost 0 bases, and 9 bases lay in between. CDR3 DNA sequence: TGTGCCAGCAGTGACTGGGCGGGAGCCAAAAACATTCAGTACTTC. Translation: CASSDWAGAKNIQYF.

The chain carries TRBV7-9 and TRBJ2-7, with D possibly matching TRBD1 (5 bases). Germline V lookup: CDR1 SEHNR, CDR2 FQNEAQ (reference sequence). With 1 base removed from V and 6 bases from J, the gap between germline ends came to 10 bases. This CDR3 spans 13 amino acids. Here the CDR3 reads CASSLEGPGEQYF. In DNA, the CDR3 is TGTGCCAGCAGCTTAGAGGGGCCGGGCGAGCAGTACTTC.

V is TRBV14 and J is TRBJ1-1; the D gene is possibly TRBD1 (5 bases). Germline V gives CDR1 SGHDN, CDR2 FVKESK. The CDR3 is 11 residues long. V lost 4 bases, J lost 8 bases, and 8 bases lay in between. The CDR3 protein is CASSRGGEAFF. For the CDR3, the DNA is TGTGCCAGCAGCCGCGGGGGGGAAGCTTTCTTT.

This rearrangement joins TRBV9 to TRBJ2-1; 7 bases agree with TRBD2. Germline V gene lookup returns CDR1 SGDLS and CDR2 YYNGEE. This CDR3 is built from 13 residues. V was pared by 2 bases and J by 5 bases, with 1 base of the junction left unmatched. The CDR3 nucleotides read TGTGCCAGCAGCGTGAGCGGGAACAATGAGCAGTTCTTC. Its protein product is CASSVSGNNEQFF.

The chain carries TRBV10-3 and TRBJ2-3; 7 positions match TRBD1. V was clipped by 4 bases and J by 1 base; unmatched bases: 5. The germline V gene has CDR1 ENHRY and CDR2 SYGVKD. CDR3 length: 15 amino acids. CDR3 in amino acids: CAISVLGQGTDTQYF. In DNA form, the CDR3 reads TGTGCCATCAGTGTATTAGGACAGGGCACAGATACGCAGTATTTT.

The chain employs TRBV10-3 and TRBJ1-1; D is perhaps TRBD1 (5 bases). Per germline, CDR1 ENHRY and CDR2 SYGVKD. The CDR3 totals 14 residues. Trimming left V 4 bases short and J 1 base short, with 10 bases between. The CDR3 spells CAISASGANTEAFF. The CDR3 coding sequence is TGTGCCATCAGTGCGTCTGGGGCGAACACTGAAGCTTTCTTT.

The chain joins TRBV2 to TRBJ2-7, with a possible D match to TRBD2 (6 bases). With 6 bases removed from V and 3 bases from J, the gap between germline ends came to 15 bases. This CDR3 has 14 residues. Germline values: CDR1 SNHLY, CDR2 FYNNEI. This CDR3 reads CASRRGRTIYEQYF. The DNA for the CDR3 is TGTGCCAGCAGAAGAGGGAGGACCATCTACGAGCAGTACTTC.

The chain combines TRBV4-1 with TRBJ2-3; 12 bases fit TRBD2. The CDR3 is 17 amino acids. With 3 bases clipped from V and 3 bases from J, the junction kept 7 bases outside the gene matches. The germline V gene encodes CDR1 MGHRA and CDR2 YSYEKL. CDR3 DNA sequence: TGCGCCAGCAGCCAGGAGGATGGGACTAGCGGGACAGATACGCAGTATTTT. This encodes CASSQEDGTSGTDTQYF.

The CDR3 nucleotides are TGCGCCAGCAGTACGGGACTAGCCGAGCAGTACTTC. It yields the protein CASSTGLAEQYF. This chain joins TRBV10-1 and TRBJ2-7, with 9 bases lining up with TRBD2. Unmatched junction bases numbered 2, after V lost 5 bases and J lost 6 bases. Germline assignment: CDR1 WNHNN and CDR2 SYGVQD (reference sequence). This CDR3 region has 12 residues.

The V gene is TRBV9, the J gene TRBJ2-1; 13 bases line up with TRBD2. Trimming cost V 1 base and J 4 bases; bases outside gene matches: 2. There are 16 residues in the CDR3. The germline V gene encodes CDR1 SGDLS and CDR2 YYNGEE. The CDR3: CASSVKLAGGYNEQFF. The CDR3 bases are TGTGCCAGCAGCGTAAAACTAGCGGGAGGGTACAATGAGCAGTTCTTC.

V and J are TRBV9 and TRBJ2-7; 11 nucleotides line up with TRBD2. The germline gives CDR1 SGDLS, CDR2 YYNGEE. The CDR3 extends over 16 amino acids. V shed 3 bases, J shed 2 bases, and the junction held 7 bases outside the gene matches. As DNA, the CDR3 is TGTGCCAGCAGCGCAAGGGGACTAGCGGAGGCCTACGAGCAGTACTTC. It translates to CASSARGLAEAYEQYF. The variable domain in full, completed from reference TRBV9 and TRBJ2-7, reads DSGVTQTPKHLITATGQRVTLRCSPRSGDLSVYWYQQSLDQGLQFLIQYYNGEERAKGNILERFSAQQFPDLHSELNLSSLELGDSALYFCASSARGLAEAYEQYFGPGTRLTVT.

This clone was observed a single time. V gene TRBV5-4 combines with J gene TRBJ1-4; D is ambiguous. Deletions cut 4 bases from V and 0 bases from J, with 4 bases between. CDR3 length: 13 residues. The germline V gene encodes CDR1 SGHNT and CDR2 YYREEE (reference sequence). CDR3 in DNA: TGTGCCAGCAGCCCCGCAACTAATGAAAAACTGTTTTTT. This encodes CASSPATNEKLFF.

The chain is built from TRBV5-1 and TRBJ2-5; D gene ambiguous. The CDR3 loop spans 15 amino acids. V lost 0 bases and J lost 0, with 9 bases in between. Germline V CDR1 and CDR2: SGHRS, YFSETQ. CDR3 sequence: CASSLGGQNQETQYF. In nucleotides, the CDR3 is TGCGCCAGCAGCTTGGGTGGGCAGAACCAAGAGACCCAGTACTTC.

This chain links TRBV5-1 with TRBJ2-1; a possible D gene is TRBD2 (6 bases). Germline CDR1 reads SGHRS; CDR2 reads YFSETQ. Between the trimmed V and J ends, which lost 1 base and 0 bases, there was a span of 11 bases. The CDR3 length is 16 residues. This CDR3 reads CASSLLAASSYNEQFF. The CDR3, as DNA: TGCGCCAGCAGCTTGTTAGCGGCTAGCTCCTACAATGAGCAGTTCTTC.

V usage is TRBV27 and J usage is TRBJ2-7; 10 bases align to TRBD1. The germline CDR1 and CDR2 sequences are MNHEY and SMNVEV (reference sequence). This CDR3 is built from 16 residues. V shed 0 bases, J shed 7 bases, and the junction held 9 bases outside the gene matches. CDR3 residues: CASSLSGTGADWEQYF. CDR3 coding DNA: TGTGCCAGCAGTTTATCCGGGACAGGGGCGGATTGGGAGCAGTACTTC.

The CDR3 bases are TGTGCCAGCCGTGACAGTTCCCTTGGGTATGGCTACACCTTC. Protein sequence: CASRDSSLGYGYTF. The chain is built from TRBV6-6 and TRBJ1-2; D is possibly TRBD1 (5 bases). Germline V gene data show CDR1 as MNHNY and CDR2 as SVGAGI (reference sequence). The V end was cut by 8 bases, the J end by 5 bases, with 18 bases between. The CDR3 sequence is 14 residues long.

This chain joins TRBV27 and TRBJ2-1; D call uncertain. In germline, CDR1 is MNHEY, CDR2 SMNVEV (reference sequence). The V gene lost 3 bases and the J gene lost 9 bases, with 9 bases spanning the gap. The CDR3 totals 12 residues. The DNA for the CDR3 is TGTGCCAGCAGTTTCAGGTTGGGTGAGCAGTTCTTC. Encoded protein: CASSFRLGEQFF.

In DNA, the CDR3 is TGTGCCAGCAGCGGAACAGGGGCCGCAGAGACCCAGTACTTC. Its protein product is CASSGTGAAETQYF. J is TRBJ2-5 and V is TRBV9; 7 nucleotides align to TRBD1. Germline CDR1 is SGDLS and CDR2 is YYNGEE. This CDR3 has 14 amino acids. V lost 3 bases to trimming and J lost 4 bases; unmatched junction nucleotides: 6.

This chain links TRBV5-1 with TRBJ2-7, with 7 bases lining up with TRBD2. The CDR3 runs to 15 residues. The germline gives CDR1 SGHRS, CDR2 YFSETQ. Germline trimming cut 3 bases from V and 3 bases from J; bases unmatched to any gene: 9. CDR3 nucleotides: TGCGCCAGCAGCTCGGGTAGCGGGCCACTCTACGAGCAGTACGTC. The encoded protein is CASSSGSGPLYEQYV.